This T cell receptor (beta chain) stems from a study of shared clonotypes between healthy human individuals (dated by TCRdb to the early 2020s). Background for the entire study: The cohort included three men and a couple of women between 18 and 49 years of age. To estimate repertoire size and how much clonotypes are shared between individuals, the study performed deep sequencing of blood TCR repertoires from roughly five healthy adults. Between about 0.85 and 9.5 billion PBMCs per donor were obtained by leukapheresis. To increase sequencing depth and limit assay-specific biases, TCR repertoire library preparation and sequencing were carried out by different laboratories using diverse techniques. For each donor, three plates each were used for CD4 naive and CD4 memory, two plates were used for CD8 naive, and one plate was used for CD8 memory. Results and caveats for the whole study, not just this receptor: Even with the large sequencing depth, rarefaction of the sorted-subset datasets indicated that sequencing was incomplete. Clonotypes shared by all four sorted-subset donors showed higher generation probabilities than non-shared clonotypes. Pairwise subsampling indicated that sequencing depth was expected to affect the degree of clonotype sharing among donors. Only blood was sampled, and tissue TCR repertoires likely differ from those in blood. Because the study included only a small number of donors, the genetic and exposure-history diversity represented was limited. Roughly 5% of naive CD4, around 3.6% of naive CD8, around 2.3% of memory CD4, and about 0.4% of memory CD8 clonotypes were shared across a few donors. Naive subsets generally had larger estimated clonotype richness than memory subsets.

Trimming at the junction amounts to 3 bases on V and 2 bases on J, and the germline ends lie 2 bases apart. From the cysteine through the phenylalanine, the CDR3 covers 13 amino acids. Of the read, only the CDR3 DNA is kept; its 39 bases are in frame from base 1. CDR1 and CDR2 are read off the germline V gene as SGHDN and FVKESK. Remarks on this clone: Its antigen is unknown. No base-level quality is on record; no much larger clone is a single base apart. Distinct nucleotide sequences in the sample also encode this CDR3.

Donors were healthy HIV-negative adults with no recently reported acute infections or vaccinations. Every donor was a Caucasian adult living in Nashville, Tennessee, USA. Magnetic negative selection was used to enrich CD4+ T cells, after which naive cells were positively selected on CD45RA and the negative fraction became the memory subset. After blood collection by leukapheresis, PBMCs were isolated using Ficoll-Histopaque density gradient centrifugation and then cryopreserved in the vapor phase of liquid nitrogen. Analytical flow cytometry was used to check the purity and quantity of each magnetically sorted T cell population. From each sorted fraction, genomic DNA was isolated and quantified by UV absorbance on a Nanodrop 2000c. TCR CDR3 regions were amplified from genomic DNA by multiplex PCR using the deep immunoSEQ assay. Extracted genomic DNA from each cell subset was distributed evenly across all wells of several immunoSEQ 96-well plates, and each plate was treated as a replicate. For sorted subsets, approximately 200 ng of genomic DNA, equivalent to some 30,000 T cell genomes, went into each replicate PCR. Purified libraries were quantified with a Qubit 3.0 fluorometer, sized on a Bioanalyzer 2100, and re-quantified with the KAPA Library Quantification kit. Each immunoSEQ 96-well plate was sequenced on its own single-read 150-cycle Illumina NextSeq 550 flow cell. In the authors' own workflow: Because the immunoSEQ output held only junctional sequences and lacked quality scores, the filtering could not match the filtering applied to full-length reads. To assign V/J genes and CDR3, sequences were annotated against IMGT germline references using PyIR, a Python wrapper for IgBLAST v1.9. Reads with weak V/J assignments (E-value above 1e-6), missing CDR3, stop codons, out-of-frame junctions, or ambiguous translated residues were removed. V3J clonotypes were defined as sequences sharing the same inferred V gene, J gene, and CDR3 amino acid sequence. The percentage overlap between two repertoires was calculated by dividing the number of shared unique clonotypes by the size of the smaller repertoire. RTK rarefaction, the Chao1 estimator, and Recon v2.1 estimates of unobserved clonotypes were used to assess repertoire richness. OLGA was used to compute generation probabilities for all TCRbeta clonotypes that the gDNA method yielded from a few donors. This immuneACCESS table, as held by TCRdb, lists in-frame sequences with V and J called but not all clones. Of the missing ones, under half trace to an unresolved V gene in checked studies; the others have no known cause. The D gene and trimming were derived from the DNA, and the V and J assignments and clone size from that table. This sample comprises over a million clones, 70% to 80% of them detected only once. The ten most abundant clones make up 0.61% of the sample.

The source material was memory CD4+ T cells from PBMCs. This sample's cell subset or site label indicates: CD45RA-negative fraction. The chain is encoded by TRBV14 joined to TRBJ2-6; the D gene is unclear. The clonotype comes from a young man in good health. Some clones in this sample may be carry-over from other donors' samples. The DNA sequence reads TGTGCCAGCAGCCAGGCTGGGGCCAACGTCCTGACTTTC. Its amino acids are CASSQAGANVLTF.